Below, 13 T cell receptor beta chains from the same sample are listed, as sequenced in a study of blood T cell repertoires in COVID-19. The table came from immunoSEQ multiplex PCR; TCRdb's copy has only in-frame clones and leaves some out. This sample carries 45,000 to 55,000 clones, 80% to 90% of them seen once, and the ten largest clones take about 8.3%. Material for sequencing was peripheral blood. Receptors originate from a man aged 50-59 years with active COVID-19.

The J gene is TRBJ1-2, the V gene TRBV7-9; D call uncertain. V lost 5 bases to trimming and J lost 8 bases, with 27 bases between them. Germline loops: CDR1 SEHNR, CDR2 FQNEAQ (reference sequence). The CDR3 loop spans 17 amino acids. This CDR3 reads CASSPVPVGTSSGGYTF. The CDR3 coding sequence is TGTGCCAGCAGCCCAGTTCCTGTGGGCACGTCCAGTGGGGGCTACACCTTC.

This clone was counted between two and nine times. CDR3 DNA: TGTGCCAGCAGCCCTAAGGGGGGGGGACAGCCCCAGCATTTT. It is translated as CASSPKGGGQPQHF. The chain is built from TRBV5-6 and TRBJ1-5; D is perhaps TRBD1 (6 bases). V was clipped by 4 bases and J by 7 bases, with 15 bases between them. Germline V gene sequence: CDR1 SGHDT, CDR2 YYEEEE. The CDR3 consists of 14 residues.

V and J are TRBV27 and TRBJ1-5; a possible D gene is TRBD1 (6 bases). In germline, CDR1 is MNHEY, CDR2 SMNVEV (reference sequence). Trimming took 4 bases from V and 7 from J, leaving 20 bases between them. The CDR3 runs 16 residues. The CDR3 DNA follows: TGTGCCAGCAGTTCAGGAGGGGGGGGAGGGAGGCAGCCCCAGCATTTT. Protein: CASSSGGGGGRQPQHF.

V usage is TRBV3-1 (or the pseudogene TRBV3-2) and J usage is TRBJ1-1; the D is unclear. The CDR3 is 14 amino acids. Germline lookup yields CDR1 LGHDT and CDR2 YNNKEL (reference sequence). Trimming stripped 1 base from V and 1 base from J, with 7 bases between. The CDR3 DNA is TGTGCCAGCAGCCAAGTGGGCAGGAACACTGAAGCTTTCTTT. It specifies CASSQVGRNTEAFF.

The chain has TRBV4-3 and TRBJ2-5; no clear D gene. Germline-derived CDR1 and CDR2 are LGHNA and YSLEER. Trimming pared 4 bases from V and 1 base from J, leaving 7 bases between. This CDR3 spans 13 amino acids. The CDR3: CASSLSLQETQYF. DNA for the CDR3: TGCGCCAGCAGCCTGAGTCTCCAAGAGACCCAGTACTTC.

This clone has a handful of counts. The chain is built from TRBV7-2 and TRBJ1-4, with 10 bases aligning to TRBD1. V gave up 2 bases and J gave up 8 bases; unmatched junction bases: 5. Germline V lookup: CDR1 SGHTA, CDR2 FQGNSA. The CDR3 has 15 residues. The CDR3 nucleotides are TGTGCCAGCAGCTTATTAGGGACAGGGGAAGAAAAACTGTTTTTT. This sequence encodes CASSLLGTGEEKLFF.

The chain employs TRBV5-1 and TRBJ1-4; possibly TRBD1 for D (6 bases). The germline V gene has CDR1 SGHRS and CDR2 YFSETQ. This CDR3 region has 13 residues. Trimming cost V 5 bases and J 5 bases, with 10 bases left between them. CDR3 in DNA: TGCGCCAGCAGGGGGGCAGTAAATGAAAAACTGTTTTTT. This sequence encodes CASRGAVNEKLFF.

The chain uses TRBV9 and TRBJ1-5, with 9 bases that match TRBD1. After removal of 0 bases from V and 5 bases from J, the junction contained 0 bases not matched to a gene. The CDR3 loop spans 14 amino acids. Germline V CDR1 and CDR2: SGDLS, YYNGEE. CDR3 in amino acids: CASSVGTGDQPQHF. The DNA of the CDR3 is TGTGCCAGCAGCGTAGGGACAGGGGATCAGCCCCAGCATTTT.

This clone was recorded a few times. The chain couples TRBV28 to TRBJ1-2, with 11 bases fitting TRBD1. The junction had 9 bases not matched to a gene; V was cut back by 5 bases and J by 4 bases. The CDR3 contains 16 residues. Germline V lookup: CDR1 MDHEN, CDR2 SYDVKM. The CDR3 DNA reads TGTGCCAGCAGTGTTACTAGGACAGGGGGCTCCTATGGCTACACCTTC. Its translation: CASSVTRTGGSYGYTF.

The rearrangement uses TRBV2 and TRBJ2-7; D might be TRBD1 (6 bases). V lost 6 bases, J lost 3 bases, and 9 bases lay in between. Germline CDR1 reads SNHLY; CDR2 reads FYNNEI. This CDR3 contains 12 residues. CDR3 in amino acids: CASRDRNYEQYF. The CDR3 coding sequence is TGTGCCAGCAGGGACAGAAACTACGAGCAGTACTTC.

As DNA, the CDR3 is TGTGCCAGCAGTTCCGGGACAGGGTCCACTGAAGCTTTCTTT. This encodes CASSSGTGSTEAFF. This sequence joins TRBV6-5 and TRBJ1-1, with TRBD1 identical over 9 bases. The CDR3 is 14 residues long. Germline loops: CDR1 MNHEY, CDR2 SVGAGI. V lost 4 bases to trimming and J lost 4 bases; unmatched junction nucleotides: 4.

V gene TRBV25-1 combines with J gene TRBJ2-3, with TRBD2 matching 11 bases. Trimming cost V 6 bases and J 0 bases; bases outside gene matches: 5. CDR1 and CDR2 from the germline V gene are MGHDK and SYGVNS. This CDR3 spans 16 amino acids. The CDR3 spells CASSPGLAASTDTQYF. As DNA, the CDR3 is TGTGCCAGCAGCCCGGGACTAGCGGCAAGCACAGATACGCAGTATTTT.

The chain joins TRBV19 to TRBJ2-3; D remains ambiguous. Trimming cost V 0 bases and J 5 bases, with 9 bases left between them. The V gene's germline CDR1 is LNHDA and CDR2 SQIVND (reference sequence). This CDR3 spans 14 amino acids. Here the CDR3 reads CASSIDSPGDTQYF. Written as DNA, the CDR3 is TGTGCCAGTAGTATAGATAGCCCCGGAGATACGCAGTATTTT.